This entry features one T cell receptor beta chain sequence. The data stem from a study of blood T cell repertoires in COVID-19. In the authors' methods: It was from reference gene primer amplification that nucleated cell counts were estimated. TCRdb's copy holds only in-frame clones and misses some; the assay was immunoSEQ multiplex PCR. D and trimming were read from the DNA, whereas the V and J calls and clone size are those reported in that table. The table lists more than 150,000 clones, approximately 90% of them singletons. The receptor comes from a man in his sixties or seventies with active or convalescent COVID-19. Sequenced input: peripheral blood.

This chain's CDR3 is CASRTVEQFF. The CDR3 bases are TGTGCCAGCAGGACAGTAGAGCAGTTCTTC. The chain employs TRBV2 and TRBJ2-1; the D gene is possibly TRBD1 (5 bases). V gave up 6 bases and J gave up 10 bases, with 7 bases separating them. This CDR3 is 10 amino acids long. Germline assignment: CDR1 SNHLY and CDR2 FYNNEI.